The 18 T cell receptor beta chains presented below share a single source sample, sequenced in a study of T cell repertoires in cytomegalovirus infection. TCRdb reprocessed the reads with MiXCR, giving one entry per CDR3 protein. The profile shows under 850,000 distinct CDR3 sequences, approximately 34% of them singletons. The sequencing sample was made of PBMCs. The receptors shown here come from a human donor in good health (CMV status not recorded). Some clones in this sample may be carry-over from other donors' samples.

This chain links TRBV6-5 with TRBJ1-1; 7 nucleotides align to TRBD1. The V gene's germline CDR1 is MNHEY and CDR2 SVGAGI. V was clipped by 7 bases and J by 1 base; unmatched bases: 15. This CDR3 has 17 residues. The CDR3 loop is CASKSGIGGVWNTEAFF. For the CDR3, the DNA is TGTGCCAGCAAATCCGGGATAGGGGGCGTTTGGAACACTGAAGCTTTCTTT.

This clonotype was recorded only once. The chain employs TRBV4-2 and TRBJ2-1; TRBD1 might be the D (5 bases). Germline V lookup: CDR1 LGHNA, CDR2 YNFKEQ. Trimming pared 0 bases from V and 6 bases from J, leaving 15 bases between. CDR3 length: 16 residues. CDR3 sequence (DNA): TGTGCCAGCAGCCAAGAAAGGACAACCCTAAGCAATGAGCAGTTCTTC. This sequence encodes CASSQERTTLSNEQFF.

This rearrangement joins TRBV20-1 to TRBJ2-1; 8 nucleotides align to TRBD2. Trimming at V came to 0 bases and at J to 3 bases, leaving 4 bases not matched to a gene. Germline V CDR1 and CDR2: DFQATT, SNEGSKA (reference sequence). The CDR3 has 15 amino acids. The chain's CDR3 is CSARDASGRYNEQFF. As DNA, the CDR3 is TGCAGTGCTAGAGATGCTAGCGGGCGCTACAATGAGCAGTTCTTC.

This clonotype came up many times. The rearrangement uses TRBV7-8 and TRBJ2-5, with D unresolved. The germline V gene encodes CDR1 SGHVS and CDR2 FQNEAQ. V gave up 6 bases and J gave up 3 bases, with 5 bases separating them. The CDR3 extends over 11 amino acids. CDR3 residues: CASRIKETQYF. DNA of the CDR3: TGTGCCAGCAGGATTAAAGAGACCCAGTACTTC. Together with reference TRBV7-8 and TRBJ2-5, the CDR3 gives the full variable domain: GAGVSQSPRYKVAKRGQDVALRCDPISGHVSLFWYQQALGQGPEFLTYFQNEAQLDKSGLPSDRFFAERPEGSVSTLKIQRTQQEDSAVYLCASRIKETQYFGPGTRLLVL.

V and J are TRBV6-1 and TRBJ2-1, with D perhaps matching TRBD2 (6 bases). Germline V gene data show CDR1 as MNHNS and CDR2 as SASEGT. Deletions cut 8 bases from V and 1 base from J, with 15 bases between. The CDR3 has 15 residues. CDR3 region: CASDSGGTSYNEQFF. CDR3 nucleotides: TGTGCCAGCGATTCAGGCGGGACTTCCTACAATGAGCAGTTCTTC.

The rearrangement joins TRBV15 to TRBJ2-2; possibly TRBD1 or TRBD2 for D (5 bases each). V shed 0 bases and J shed 5 bases, with 13 bases lying between them. The CDR3 length is 16 residues. The germline gives CDR1 LNHNV, CDR2 YYDKDF (reference sequence). The CDR3 bases are TGTGCCACCAGCAGAGATTTACGGGGCGAAACCGGGGAGCTGTTTTTT. Its protein is CATSRDLRGETGELFF.

This clonotype appeared a few times. The chain couples TRBV20-1 to TRBJ2-1, with 8 bases that match TRBD2. CDR1 is DFQATT, CDR2 SNEGSKA, per germline (reference sequence). V gave up 6 bases and J gave up 0 bases; unmatched junction bases: 13. This CDR3 comprises 17 residues. CDR3 in amino acids: CSAPAGAGARSYNEQFF. Written as DNA, the CDR3 is TGCAGTGCCCCGGCCGGAGCGGGGGCCCGCTCCTACAATGAGCAGTTCTTC.

The chain joins TRBV7-3 to TRBJ1-1, with D perhaps TRBD1 (5 bases). CDR3 length: 16 residues. Germline V gene sequence: CDR1 SGHTA, CDR2 FQGTGA. V was trimmed by 2 bases and J by 1 base, leaving 14 bases between them. The CDR3 is CASSLVGADGNTEAFF. DNA of the CDR3: TGTGCCAGCAGCTTAGTAGGGGCGGACGGGAACACTGAAGCTTTCTTT.

The sample holds a few counts of this clonotype. This chain links TRBV7-6 with TRBJ1-1, with 7 bases lining up with TRBD1. The germline CDR1 and CDR2 sequences are SGHVS and FNYEAQ. V lost 5 bases, J lost 5 bases, and 5 bases stayed unmatched. CDR3 length equals 13 residues. The CDR3, as DNA: TGTGCCAGCAGCCCTACGGGACAGACTGAAGCTTTCTTT. This translates into CASSPTGQTEAFF.

The chain joins TRBV5-6 to TRBJ1-6; TRBD1 might be the D (5 bases). CDR1 and CDR2 (germline): SGHDT, YYEEEE. Trimming took 2 bases from V and 10 from J, leaving 13 bases between them. The length of the CDR3 is 14 residues. DNA of the CDR3: TGTGCCAGCAGCTTTCCCCCGCAGGGCTCACCCCTCCACTTT. This encodes CASSFPPQGSPLHF. Full variable domain (rest looked up from reference TRBV5-6 and TRBJ1-6): DAGVTQSPTHLIKTRGQQVTLRCSPKSGHDTVSWYQQALGQGPQFIFQYYEEEERQRGNFPDRFSGHQFPNYSSELNVNALLLGDSALYLCASSFPPQGSPLHFGNGTRLTVT.

The rearrangement links TRBV19 to TRBJ1-2; 10 bases fit TRBD1. Germline CDR1 and CDR2: LNHDA and SQIVND (reference sequence). The CDR3 sequence is 14 residues long. J lost 2 bases, V lost 6 bases, and 3 bases had no gene match. The CDR3 is CASRRQGANYGYTF. In DNA, the CDR3 is TGTGCCAGTAGACGACAGGGGGCGAACTATGGCTACACCTTC.

The V gene is TRBV6-5, the J gene TRBJ1-1; 9 bases line up with TRBD1. This CDR3 has 16 amino acids. Unmatched junction bases numbered 12, after V lost 3 bases and J lost 7 bases. Germline lookup yields CDR1 MNHEY and CDR2 SVGAGI. CDR3 in DNA: TGTGCCAGCAGTTATCGAGACAGGGGGTCTGGGGATGAAGCTTTCTTT. This gives the protein CASSYRDRGSGDEAFF.

The chain couples TRBV11-2 to TRBJ2-5; 11 bases match TRBD2. Germline V gene data show CDR1 as SGHAT and CDR2 as FQNNGV. The CDR3 totals 15 residues. Germline trimming cut 3 bases from V and 5 bases from J; bases unmatched to any gene: 5. CDR3 region: CASSFQLAGAETQYF. CDR3 in DNA: TGTGCCAGCAGCTTTCAACTAGCGGGAGCCGAGACCCAGTACTTC. The complete variable domain, with remaining parts taken from reference TRBV11-2 and TRBJ2-5, reads EAGVAQSPRYKIIEKRQSVAFWCNPISGHATLYWYQQILGQGPKLLIQFQNNGVVDDSQLPKDRFSAERLKGVDSTLKIQPAKLEDSAVYLCASSFQLAGAETQYFGPGTRLLVL.

This clonotype was counted only a few times. This chain uses TRBV20-1 with TRBJ1-5; D is uncertain. The CDR3 has 16 amino acids. V lost 0 bases to trimming and J lost 0 bases, with 12 bases between them. Germline V gene data show CDR1 as DFQATT and CDR2 as SNEGSKA (reference sequence). The CDR3, as DNA: TGCAGTGCTAGAGATACGAGGGAATATAGCAATCAGCCCCAGCATTTT. Translation: CSARDTREYSNQPQHF.

This clonotype was recorded a few times. The rearrangement uses TRBV7-3 and TRBJ2-5, with TRBD2 matching 7 bases. The CDR3 extends over 14 amino acids. After removal of 6 bases from V and 1 base from J, the junction contained 5 bases not matched to a gene. Looked up from germline, CDR1 is SGHTA and CDR2 is FQGTGA. The CDR3 coding sequence is TGTGCCAGCAGTGAAAGCGGGGTCCAAGAGACCCAGTACTTC. It codes for CASSESGVQETQYF.

In this sample, this clonotype turned up a few times. The J gene is TRBJ1-5, the V gene TRBV19, with a weak D call TRBD1 (5 bases). Per the germline V gene, CDR1 is LNHDA and CDR2 is SQIVND (reference sequence). V shed 6 bases and J shed 4 bases, with 10 bases lying between them. The CDR3 extends over 13 amino acids. The CDR3 here is CASRAQGNQPQHF. CDR3 nucleotides: TGTGCCAGTAGGGCTCAGGGAAATCAGCCCCAGCATTTT.

This rearrangement joins TRBV15 to TRBJ1-5; D unclear. The CDR3 contains 15 residues. Germline CDR1 reads LNHNV; CDR2 reads YYDKDF (reference sequence). The ends were cut back, 0 bases at V and 5 bases at J, with 11 bases in the middle. The CDR3 protein is CATSREGSPDQPQHF. The CDR3 coding sequence is TGTGCCACCAGCAGAGAGGGATCTCCAGATCAGCCCCAGCATTTT.

This clonotype showed up just a few times. V gene TRBV28 combines with J gene TRBJ1-2; D is possibly TRBD1 (6 bases). The CDR3 extends over 13 amino acids. V was pared by 3 bases and J by 4 bases, with 9 bases between. Germline V CDR1 and CDR2: MDHEN, SYDVKM. CDR3 bases: TGTGCCAGCAGTTTTACGGACAGCTATGGCTACACCTTC. It is translated as CASSFTDSYGYTF.